This is a list of T cell receptor beta chains from one sample in a study of radiation and T cells in renal cell carcinoma. Method: immunoSEQ multiplex PCR; TCRdb's copy keeps in-frame clones and lacks some. The data contain 150,000 to 200,000 clones, about 88% of them singletons. The sample consisted of blood, taken from a patient whose treatment included radiotherapy and nephrectomy. The receptors come from a woman aged 45-59 years with renal cell carcinoma. The CDR3 runs from the conserved cysteine through the conserved F or W. A D gene is named only where the DNA matches it firmly. Part of the rows lack a size; the others show once, few, many or a class for expanded clones.

j_call clone_size cdr3_length d_call v_call cdr3_aa cdr3_nt
TRBJ1-1 . 14 . TRBV7-8 CASSLGRISTEAFF TGTGCCAGCAGCTTAGGTAGGATTTCGACTGAAGCTTTCTTT
TRBJ1-6 . 15 . TRBV4-3 CASSQDRDINSPLHF TGCGCCAGCAGCCAAGACAGGGACATTAATTCACCCCTCCACTTT
TRBJ2-1 . 16 . TRBV12-5 CASGTRGDSSYNEQFF TGTGCTAGTGGTACCCGCGGGGATAGCTCCTACAATGAGCAGTTCTTC
TRBJ1-6 . 18 TRBD1 TRBV7-9 CASSSPPRTGNGYSPLHF TGTGCCAGCAGCTCACCACCCCGGACAGGGAATGGCTATTCACCCCTCCACTTT
TRBJ2-7 once 13 TRBD2 TRBV7-9 CASSFASGGEQYF TGTGCCAGCAGCTTTGCATCGGGGGGCGAGCAGTACTTC
TRBJ1-1 few 14 TRBD1 TRBV4-3 CASSQDPGQGEAFF TGCGCCAGCAGCCAAGACCCGGGACAGGGCGAAGCTTTCTTT
TRBJ1-5 . 13 TRBD1 TRBV19 CASPRQGGQPQHF TGTGCCAGTCCCAGACAGGGTGGTCAGCCCCAGCATTTT
TRBJ1-4 . 17 TRBD1 TRBV19 CASSIDRDSPVGQKLFF TGTGCCAGTAGTATAGATCGGGACAGCCCCGTCGGGCAAAAACTGTTTTTT
TRBJ2-5 . 13 . TRBV18 CASSPGLLETQYF TGTGCCAGCTCACCAGGGCTCTTAGAGACCCAGTACTTC
TRBJ2-6 . 17 . TRBV5-5 CASSLVVGGAGANVLTF TGTGCCAGCAGCTTGGTGGTCGGGGGAGCCGGGGCCAACGTCCTGACTTTC
TRBJ2-7 . 13 . TRBV9 CASTEPAGGEQYF TGTGCCAGCACCGAACCTGCCGGTGGCGAGCAGTACTTC
TRBJ2-2 once 14 . TRBV7-6 CASSLLRGTGELFF TGTGCCAGCAGCTTACTACGGGGGACCGGGGAGCTGTTTTTT
TRBJ2-3 . 15 TRBD2 TRBV14 CASTFGSGATDTQYF TGTGCCAGCACCTTTGGGAGCGGGGCCACAGATACGCAGTATTTT
TRBJ1-2 . 11 . TRBV20-1 CSARTDRGYTF TGCAGTGCTAGAACTGACAGGGGCTACACCTTC
TRBJ2-2 many 14 . TRBV7-2 CASSLPVNTGELFF TGTGCCAGCAGCTTACCAGTGAACACCGGGGAGCTGTTTTTT
TRBJ2-1 . 15 . TRBV5-1 CASSLIRFSYNEQFF TGCGCCAGCAGCTTGATAAGATTCTCCTACAATGAGCAGTTCTTC
TRBJ2-7 . 15 TRBD1 TRBV7-6 CASSLGSGGQYEQYF TGTGCCAGCAGCTTAGGGTCAGGGGGCCAATACGAGCAGTACTTC
TRBJ2-3 . 16 TRBD2 TRBV5-6 CASSAAGLRSTDTQYF TGTGCCAGCAGCGCCGCGGGACTAAGAAGCACAGATACGCAGTATTTT
TRBJ1-2 . 14 TRBD1 TRBV10-3 CAIRGGQGFDGYTF TGTGCCATCAGAGGAGGACAGGGGTTCGATGGCTACACCTTC
TRBJ2-3 . 15 TRBD2 TRBV6-5 CASTALAGADYRQYF TGTGCCAGCACCGCCCTAGCGGGGGCCGACTATAGGCAGTATTTT
TRBJ2-7 once 14 . TRBV7-2 CASSLAWGRFEQYF TGTGCCAGCAGCTTAGCGTGGGGACGATTCGAGCAGTACTTC
TRBJ2-5 . 15 . TRBV7-9 CASSLAGSPVETQYF TGTGCCAGCAGCTTAGCCGGCTCCCCCGTGGAGACCCAGTACTTC
TRBJ1-1 . 15 . TRBV29-1 CSVALRVAMNTEAFF TGCAGCGTTGCCCTCAGGGTAGCTATGAACACTGAAGCTTTCTTT
TRBJ1-4 . 15 . TRBV27 CASSPWEGRGEKLFF TGTGCCAGCAGCCCCTGGGAGGGCAGAGGTGAAAAACTGTTTTTT
TRBJ1-1 . 13 . TRBV11-2 CASSLAANTEAFF TGTGCCAGCAGCTTAGCCGCAAACACTGAAGCTTTCTTT
TRBJ2-2 . 16 . TRBV7-9 CASSYAVQGIKRELFF TGTGCCAGCAGTTACGCGGTTCAGGGGATTAAACGGGAGCTGTTTTTT
TRBJ2-7 . 16 TRBD1 TRBV14 CASSQVGYDRGYEQYF TGTGCCAGCAGCCAAGTGGGTTACGACAGGGGCTACGAGCAGTACTTC
TRBJ1-2 . 16 TRBD1 TRBV7-2 CASSLNGQGQTDGYTF TGTGCCAGCAGCTTAAATGGACAGGGGCAGACCGATGGCTACACCTTC
TRBJ2-7 . 14 . TRBV11-2 CASSPGLVAGEQYF TGTGCCAGCAGCCCGGGCCTCGTGGCCGGCGAGCAGTACTTC
TRBJ1-3 . 13 . TRBV19 CASSDNSGNTIYF TGTGCCAGTAGCGACAACTCTGGAAACACCATATATTTT
TRBJ1-3 . 16 . TRBV7-2 CASSVVPEFSGNTIYF TGTGCCAGCAGCGTCGTCCCAGAGTTCTCTGGAAACACCATATATTTT
TRBJ1-5 . 14 TRBD1 TRBV6-1 CASRQGTSNQPQHF TGTGCCAGCAGACAGGGGACTAGCAATCAGCCCCAGCATTTT
TRBJ2-7 . 14 . TRBV5-6 CASSPGGRYYEQYF TGTGCCAGCAGCCCCGGGGGCCGATATTACGAGCAGTACTTC
TRBJ1-2 once 13 . TRBV6-5 CASSETPGYGYTF TGTGCCAGCAGTGAAACCCCAGGGTATGGCTACACCTTC
TRBJ1-2 . 15 . TRBV11-1 CASSLEQTANYGYTF TGTGCCAGCAGCTTAGAACAGACAGCTAACTATGGCTACACCTTC
TRBJ1-5 . 19 TRBD1 TRBV12-5 CASGLVPGTDLYSNQPQHF TGTGCTAGTGGTTTGGTACCCGGGACAGACCTCTATAGCAATCAGCCCCAGCATTTT
TRBJ2-5 once 15 TRBD2 TRBV5-1 CASSLVLAGEETQYF TGCGCCAGCAGCTTGGTTCTAGCGGGGGAAGAGACCCAGTACTTC
TRBJ2-3 . 18 . TRBV6-1 CASSEAQISGGSTDTQYF TGTGCCAGCAGTGAAGCCCAAATCTCGGGGGGCAGCACAGATACGCAGTATTTT
TRBJ2-7 . 20 . TRBV19 CASSKGLGALGTPRPYEQYF TGTGCCAGTAGTAAGGGGTTGGGCGCCTTGGGGACCCCTAGACCCTACGAGCAGTACTTC
TRBJ1-5 once 14 . TRBV27 CASSFAGRSQPQHF TGTGCCAGCAGTTTTGCAGGTCGGAGTCAGCCCCAGCATTTT
TRBJ2-7 . 12 . TRBV6-1 CASSVIGYEQYF TGTGCCAGCAGTGTAATAGGCTACGAGCAGTACTTC
TRBJ1-2 . 15 . TRBV28 CASSSVEVRGRGYTF TGTGCCAGCAGTTCCGTCGAAGTCAGGGGACGGGGCTACACCTTC
TRBJ1-2 . 14 . TRBV27 CASSSPHRQEGYTF TGTGCCAGCAGTTCTCCACATAGACAGGAAGGCTACACCTTC
TRBJ1-6 . 18 . TRBV5-1 CASSLGFAGSSYNSPLHF TGCGCCAGCAGCTTGGGTTTCGCAGGGAGCTCCTATAATTCACCCCTCCACTTT
TRBJ1-5 . 15 . TRBV19 CASTSGVTRNQPQHF TGTGCCAGTACCAGCGGCGTTACTCGCAATCAGCCCCAGCATTTT
TRBJ2-5 . 15 TRBD2 TRBV27 CASHRLAGGGETQYF TGTGCCAGTCATAGACTAGCGGGGGGGGGAGAGACCCAGTACTTC
TRBJ2-2 . 13 . TRBV18 CASSPLLTWELFF TGTGCCAGCTCACCACTCTTAACTTGGGAGCTGTTTTTT
TRBJ2-5 . 15 . TRBV7-9 CASSHSYGGLETQYF TGTGCCAGCAGCCACAGCTACGGGGGTTTGGAGACCCAGTACTTC
TRBJ2-7 . 12 . TRBV7-2 CASSLLRALERF TGTGCCAGCAGCTTGTTAAGGGCGCTGGAACGTTTC
TRBJ1-4 . 14 . TRBV6-6 CASSPHGGREKLFF TGTGCCAGCAGTCCCCATGGGGGCCGTGAAAAACTGTTTTTT
TRBJ1-1 . 12 . TRBV9 CASSAPNTEAFF TGTGCCAGCAGCGCCCCAAACACTGAAGCTTTCTTT